This is a list of T cell receptor beta chains from one sample in a study of CD8+ T cells in alopecia areata. Libraries were prepared by immunoSEQ multiplex PCR; TCRdb keeps only in-frame clonotypes and omits some of them. The sample consists of over 120,000 clones, under 60% of them appearing once. Sample: CD4+ T cells sorted from blood, taken at week 0. The receptors come from a human donor with alopecia areata. CDR3s include the opening cysteine and the closing phenylalanine or tryptophan. A D gene is named only where the DNA matches it firmly. Where a row states a size, it is once, few, many or the class of an expanded clone; other rows omit it.

CDR3aa,CDR3nt,d_gene,j_gene,abundance,v_gene
CASSYSSAASYEQYF,TGTGCCAGCAGTTACTCAAGCGCAGCCTCCTACGAGCAGTACTTC,-,TRBJ2-7,once,TRBV6-5
CASSPGRRGGVETQYF,TGTGCCAGCAGCCCTGGGCGACGGGGGGGCGTAGAGACCCAGTACTTC,TRBD2,TRBJ2-5,-,TRBV5-4
CASSLDHTDTQYF,TGCGCCAGCAGCTTGGACCACACAGATACGCAGTATTTT,-,TRBJ2-3,-,TRBV5-1
CASNPASSGGGTQYF,TGCGCCAGCAACCCGGCTTCTAGCGGGGGGGGGACCCAGTACTTC,TRBD2,TRBJ2-5,-,TRBV5-1
CSVKGQENSPLHF,TGCAGCGTGAAGGGACAGGAAAATTCACCCCTCCACTTT,TRBD1,TRBJ1-6,few,TRBV29-1
CSVGGGLGNEQFF,TGCAGCGTCGGCGGCGGGTTGGGCAATGAGCAGTTCTTC,-,TRBJ2-1,few,TRBV29-1
CASSGPKGLAGGHEQYF,TGTGCCAGCAGTGGCCCTAAAGGACTAGCGGGGGGTCACGAGCAGTACTTC,TRBD2,TRBJ2-7,few,TRBV25-1
CASTGLLSGANVLTF,TGTGCCAGCACAGGGCTCCTCTCTGGGGCCAACGTCCTGACTTTC,-,TRBJ2-6,-,TRBV27
CASSFGVYNEQFF,TGTGCCAGCAGCTTCGGAGTGTACAATGAGCAGTTCTTC,-,TRBJ2-1,few,TRBV11-1
CASSQGRTELGNTIYF,TGTGCCAGCAGTCAGGGCCGAACAGAACTCGGAAACACCATATATTTT,-,TRBJ1-3,-,TRBV9
CASSVGQRSTGELFF,TGTGCCAGTAGTGTCGGTCAGAGGTCCACCGGGGAGCTGTTTTTT,-,TRBJ2-2,few,TRBV19
CASSKRVANTEAFF,TGTGCCAGCAGTAAAAGGGTTGCGAACACTGAAGCTTTCTTT,-,TRBJ1-1,-,TRBV2
CAWSRDSYGYTF,TGTGCCTGGAGTAGGGACAGCTATGGCTACACCTTC,TRBD1,TRBJ1-2,-,TRBV30
CASRFGGTEYF,TGTGCCAGCAGGTTCGGGGGGACAGAGTACTTC,-,TRBJ2-7,few,TRBV27
CASMGTGELFF,TGCGCCAGCATGGGGACCGGGGAGCTGTTTTTT,-,TRBJ2-2,-,TRBV5-1
CASSRGQGEQPQHF,TGCGCCAGCAGTCGGGGACAGGGCGAGCAGCCCCAGCATTTT,TRBD1,TRBJ1-5,few,TRBV23-1
CASSVQGYEQYF,TGTGCCAGCAGTGTACAGGGTTACGAGCAGTACTTC,-,TRBJ2-7,-,TRBV25-1
CASSLDGSAEGYEQYF,TGCGCCAGCAGCTTGGACGGCTCCGCCGAGGGTTACGAGCAGTACTTC,-,TRBJ2-7,-,TRBV5-1
CASSFGLNLGDTQYF,TGTGCCAGCAGTTTCGGCCTAAACCTTGGAGATACGCAGTATTTT,-,TRBJ2-3,-,TRBV27
CAWSVWDEQFF,TGTGCCTGGAGTGTATGGGATGAGCAGTTCTTC,-,TRBJ2-1,-,TRBV30
CASSLGNSNQPQHF,TGTGCCAGCAGTTTAGGCAATAGCAATCAGCCCCAGCATTTT,-,TRBJ1-5,-,TRBV28
CASSTVTSVGQFF,TGTGCCAGTAGTACCGTGACTAGCGTAGGGCAGTTCTTC,TRBD2,TRBJ2-1,few,TRBV19
CASSPEQETQYF,TGTGCCAGCTCACCGGAACAAGAGACCCAGTACTTC,-,TRBJ2-5,-,TRBV18
CASSTPRVGGTEAFF,TGTGCCAGCAGCACACCCAGGGTGGGGGGAACTGAAGCTTTCTTT,-,TRBJ1-1,-,TRBV7-2
CASSQGAGTGGYEQYF,TGCGCCAGCAGCCAAGGAGCCGGGACAGGGGGATACGAGCAGTACTTC,TRBD1,TRBJ2-7,-,TRBV4-3
CASSGSAGFGEKLFF,TGTGCCAGCAGTGGATCGGCAGGGTTCGGTGAAAAACTGTTTTTT,-,TRBJ1-4,-,TRBV2
CASSLGGQGAEAFF,TGTGCCAGCAGCTTAGGAGGACAGGGGGCCGAGGCTTTCTTT,TRBD1,TRBJ1-1,few,TRBV7-3
CASSLAYRDRNTEAFF,TGTGCCAGCAGCTTAGCCTACAGGGATCGGAACACTGAAGCTTTCTTT,-,TRBJ1-1,-,TRBV7-6
CASSLGTGRHNEQFF,TGCGCCAGCAGCTTAGGGACAGGGAGGCACAATGAGCAGTTCTTC,TRBD1,TRBJ2-1,-,TRBV5-1